This T cell receptor beta chain originates from a study of human T cells and chemical hapten exposure (dated by TCRdb to the early 2020s). At the level of the whole study: For sensitization, 2% DPC in acetone was applied to a 2 cm by 2 cm area of upper inner arm skin. Blood for TCR sequencing was provided by twenty-nine alopecia patients at one to four time points (pre-sensitization, 2, 6 and 24 weeks). Libraries were pooled for sequencing, and variation in per-sample TCR yields was attributed mainly to small differences in library volumes within the pool. Blood samples were taken from patients before sensitization (week 0) and at 2, 6 and about 24 weeks after DPC sensitization. This study followed changes in the peripheral blood TCR repertoire in vivo during primary and secondary sensitization of alopecia patients to the hapten diphenylcyclopropenone (DPC). Patch tests used Finn chambers with 0.01% DPC on the upper back, scored after 6 days by International Contact Dermatitis Research Group standards. Throughout the approximately 25-week study period, patients were also given weekly therapeutic DPC doses on the scalp. The mostly female patient cohort included alopecia areata with under or over 50% scalp involvement, alopecia totalis and alopecia universalis. Broader findings and caveats from the paper: Because all patients had alopecia, a presumed autoimmune disease, the immune response of the patients might differ from that of healthy individuals. Repeated subsampling changed both the strength of the expansion versus patch-test correlation and the threshold at which the correlation became significant. No change with DPC sensitization was found in the number of TCRs above 1 in 1000 frequency, and no evidence of global repertoire structure alterations was found. Expanded TCRs formed significantly more large CDR3 similarity clusters than pre-sensitization or healthy control sets, consistent with antigen-driven responses. The number of PT1 expanded TCRs positively correlated with patch test score, significant at thresholds 8, 16 and 32 but not 4.

The method was RACE. Sequencing took place on a NextSeq 500. Library preparation attached unique molecular identifiers to individual cDNA molecules for quantitative, reproducible TCR counting. Both TCR alpha and TCR beta chains were sequenced from each blood RNA sample. The study's own analysis went as follows. A median of approximately 100,000 TCRs per sample was observed, with a range of about 20,000 to 750,000. The Decombinator software suite was used to annotate the V, J and CDR3 of the TCR reads. For PS versus PT1 abundance plots, all samples were subsampled to the same number of TCRs (28,000). Expanded TCRs were defined as absent before sensitization and observed at least eight times at the 2-week time point. TCRdb redid the processing of the public reads, applying fastp at Q25 and MiXCR, and retained in-frame beta chains. All rows with the same CDR3 protein become a single entry with the most common DNA and genes. These V and J calls are TCRdb output, not the study's own analysis. This sample holds around 260,000 distinct CDR3 sequences; about 9% were observed only once. The ten largest clones represent under 2.5% of the sample.

The CDR3 has 15 amino acids, counting the end cysteine and phenylalanine. The only DNA kept is the CDR3, 45 bases in frame from the first base. V trim: 6 bases; J trim: 1 base; unmatched bases: 5. Regarding this clonotype: Its target antigen remains unknown. Qualities for individual bases were not recorded, and no much larger clone is one base off.

In the paper's terms, the time point label means: pre-sensitization, week 0. The treatment or condition label corresponds to: therapeutic diphenylcyclopropenone sensitization with weekly scalp DPC. Blood at each patch-test visit was drawn before the patch test was applied. Eligible patients were aged 18 to 70, diagnosed with alopecia, deemed suitable for DPC therapy, and excluded if pregnant. Total RNA was extracted from unfractionated whole blood that had been collected in Tempus Blood RNA tubes. This sequence was found in a middle-aged woman with alopecia areata. Some clones in this sample may be carry-over from other donors' samples. The chain is encoded by TRBV12-3 or TRBV12-4 joined to TRBJ2-3, with TRBD2 identical over 9 junction bases. Here the sequenced sample was whole blood, taken in connection with sensitization to the hapten diphenylcyclopropenone (DPC). The bases read TGTGCCAGCAGACCGACTAGCGGAGGCACAGATACGCAGTATTTT. Its protein reads: CASRPTSGGTDTQYF.